This passage covers 4 T cell receptor beta chains from one sample sequenced in a study of T-cell memory formation after mild COVID-19. TCRdb called the 5' RACE reads again in MiXCR, with one record for every CDR3 protein. Among some 490,000 distinct CDR3 sequences listed, about 18% were seen once. Sample: PBMCs or a T cell subset sorted from them (not recorded which). These TCRs come from an adult woman who had mild COVID-19 (a few samples of this study predate the infection). Cell type and time point are not known.

This clonotype came up a few times. The V and J genes are TRBV24-1 and TRBJ2-3; D is ambiguous. Trimming shortened V by 9 bases and J by 3 bases, and 9 bases separated the two germline ends. This CDR3 region has 12 residues. In germline, CDR1 is KGHDR, CDR2 SFDVKD. This chain's CDR3 is CATGPTTDTQYF. The DNA of the CDR3 is TGTGCCACCGGACCAACAACAGATACGCAGTATTTT.

This sequence joins TRBV5-4 and TRBJ2-2; 8 bases line up with TRBD1. V lost 3 bases and J lost 6; bases outside the gene matches: 13. This CDR3 has 17 residues. The V gene's germline CDR1 is SGHNT and CDR2 YYREEE (reference sequence). The CDR3 sequence is CASSSAGGLFGSGELFF. As DNA, the CDR3 is TGTGCCAGCAGCTCGGCAGGGGGCCTCTTCGGATCCGGGGAGCTGTTTTTT.

The chain links TRBV4-1 to TRBJ1-6, with 9 bases aligning to TRBD1. This CDR3 region has 12 residues. Trimming cost V 5 bases and J 10 bases; bases outside gene matches: 0. Germline assignment: CDR1 MGHRA and CDR2 YSYEKL. The CDR3, as DNA: TGCGCCAGCAGCGGACAGGGGTCACCCCTCCACTTT. Its translation: CASSGQGSPLHF.

There are a few counts of this clonotype. The V gene is TRBV4-3, the J gene TRBJ2-1; 7 bases align to TRBD1. Germline CDR1 LGHNA, CDR2 YSLEER. CDR3 length: 15 residues. Unmatched junction bases numbered 7, after V lost 0 bases and J lost 8 bases. The CDR3 bases are TGCGCCAGCAGCCAAGATCAGGGGGTAAGGGATGAGCAGTTCTTC. Encoded protein: CASSQDQGVRDEQFF.